Listed here are 21 T cell receptor beta chains from one sample, sequenced in a study of cytomegalovirus exposure and HLA in healthy donors. The PCR had 60 Vbeta and 13 Jbeta primers. TCRdb keeps only in-frame clones here, not all; method: immunoSEQ multiplex PCR. The sample consists of roughly 120,000 clones, 80% to 85% of them appearing once. Source material: PBMCs. All receptors come from a woman in her thirties in good health and CMV-seronegative.

For the CDR3, the DNA is TGTGCCAGCAGGTCCGGACTAGCGGGAGGCGGAGATACGCAGTATTTT. It yields the protein CASRSGLAGGGDTQYF. The chain carries TRBV5-4 and TRBJ2-3; TRBD2 matches at 14 bases. The CDR3 covers 16 residues. From germline, CDR1 is SGHNT and CDR2 YYREEE (reference sequence). The V gene end was trimmed by 5 bases and the J gene end by 5 bases; junction bases not matched to a gene: 7.

This CDR3 reads CASGLVEGGFGTDNEQFF. The CDR3 bases are TGTGCTAGTGGTTTGGTAGAGGGGGGGTTTGGGACCGACAATGAGCAGTTCTTC. The J gene is TRBJ2-1, the V gene TRBV12-5, with D possibly matching TRBD2 (7 bases). Germline V CDR1 and CDR2: LGHNT, FRNRAP. This CDR3 is built from 18 residues. The V gene lost 0 bases and the J gene lost 5 bases, with 20 bases spanning the gap.

V and J are TRBV19 and TRBJ1-1, with D unclear. The CDR3 runs 13 residues. CDR1 and CDR2 (germline): LNHDA, SQIVND (reference sequence). Trimming removed 7 bases at V and 2 bases at J, with 11 bases between. The CDR3 is CASTDQVNTEAFF. The CDR3 region has the DNA TGTGCCAGTACCGACCAGGTAAACACTGAAGCTTTCTTT.

The chain has TRBV27 and TRBJ2-7; TRBD2 agrees at 7 bases. This CDR3 has 15 residues. In germline, CDR1 is MNHEY, CDR2 SMNVEV (reference sequence). After removal of 2 bases from V and 6 bases from J, the junction contained 10 bases not matched to a gene. CDR3 sequence (DNA): TGTGCCAGCAGTTTAGTTTGGGCGGGAGAAGGCGAGCAGTACTTC. Translating gives CASSLVWAGEGEQYF.

The V gene is TRBV19, the J gene TRBJ1-1; D possibly corresponds to TRBD1 (5 bases). Trimming took off 10 bases at V and 1 base at J, with 10 bases between the two ends. Germline V CDR1 and CDR2: LNHDA, SQIVND (reference sequence). This CDR3 region has 12 residues. The CDR3 coding sequence is TGTGCCACCCGAACAGGGAACACTGAAGCTTTCTTT. It codes for CATRTGNTEAFF.

V usage is TRBV11-2 and J usage is TRBJ2-7, with 11 bases matching TRBD2. The CDR3 contains 15 residues. Germline-derived CDR1 and CDR2 are SGHAT and FQNNGV. Unmatched junction bases numbered 8, after V lost 5 bases and J lost 5 bases. The CDR3 loop is CASSRTSGSTHEQYF. The CDR3 DNA reads as TGTGCCAGCAGCCGTACTAGCGGGAGTACCCACGAGCAGTACTTC.

This chain uses TRBV7-2 with TRBJ2-7, with D hard to call. Germline V CDR1 and CDR2: SGHTA, FQGNSA. The CDR3 consists of 16 residues. Trimming took 3 bases from V and 0 from J, leaving 15 bases between them. Written as DNA, the CDR3 is TGTGCCAGCAGCTTTGAGCTCCTTCTAAGCTCCTACGAGCAGTACTTC. Residues: CASSFELLLSSYEQYF.

The CDR3, as DNA: TGTGCCAGCAGCTTGTGGCCTAGTCGGTCCTACGAGCAGTACTTC. Amino acids: CASSLWPSRSYEQYF. The V and J genes are TRBV5-5 and TRBJ2-7; D is unresolved. V was shortened by 1 base and J by 1 base, with 12 bases between the two germline ends. Germline values: CDR1 SGHKS, CDR2 YYEKEE (reference sequence). The CDR3 extends over 15 amino acids.

The chain combines TRBV5-4 with TRBJ2-7, with D uncertain. The V end lost 0 bases, the J end lost 2 bases, and 9 bases lay between the germline ends. The germline V gene has CDR1 SGHNT and CDR2 YYREEE (reference sequence). There are 14 residues in the CDR3. The CDR3 sequence: CASSLAVVPYEQYF. The DNA for the CDR3 is TGTGCCAGCAGCTTGGCGGTTGTGCCCTACGAGCAGTACTTC.

This chain links TRBV5-4 with TRBJ1-1; 9 bases match TRBD1. Per the germline V gene, CDR1 is SGHNT and CDR2 is YYREEE (reference sequence). The J segment lost 4 bases and the V segment lost 4 bases, leaving 11 bases of the junction unmatched. This CDR3 is 16 amino acids long. CDR3 bases: TGTGCCAGCAGCGATAAACCCGGGACAGGGAGCACTGAAGCTTTCTTT. This encodes CASSDKPGTGSTEAFF.

Details on this clone: The same CDR3 can be traced to other DNA sequences in this sample. V is TRBV5-1 and J is TRBJ2-5; D possibly corresponds to TRBD1 (5 bases). Trimming took off 0 bases at V and 2 bases at J, with 5 bases between the two ends. The germline V gene has CDR1 SGHRS and CDR2 YFSETQ. The length of the CDR3 is 13 residues. CDR3 protein: CASSLGQQETQYF. CDR3 bases: TGCGCCAGCAGCTTGGGACAGCAAGAGACCCAGTACTTC.

The chain is built from TRBV5-6 and TRBJ2-3; TRBD2 might be the D (6 bases). The CDR3 contains 17 residues. The V and J ends lost 0 bases and 0 bases respectively, with 14 bases between them. Germline CDR1 and CDR2: SGHDT and YYEEEE. In DNA, the CDR3 is TGTGCCAGCAGCTTGGCCTGGGGGGACTCTAGCACAGATACGCAGTATTTT. Protein sequence: CASSLAWGDSSTDTQYF.

The genes are TRBV6-1 and TRBJ1-5; possibly TRBD1 for D (5 bases). Germline values: CDR1 MNHNS, CDR2 SASEGT. The length of the CDR3 is 14 residues. The ends were cut back, 2 bases at V and 5 bases at J, with 10 bases in the middle. Here the CDR3 DNA reads TGTGCCAGCAGTGAATCAGGGTCCTATCAGCCCCAGCATTTT. It yields the protein CASSESGSYQPQHF.

The genes are TRBV7-9 and TRBJ2-7; possible D gene TRBD2, 5 bases. The length of the CDR3 is 14 residues. Between the trimmed V and J ends, which lost 5 bases and 5 bases, there was a span of 16 bases. Per the germline V gene, CDR1 is SEHNR and CDR2 is FQNEAQ (reference sequence). The CDR3 nucleotides read TGTGCCAGCAGCCATAGGACTTCCCTCGACGAGCAGTACTTC. Translating gives CASSHRTSLDEQYF.

The chain links TRBV13 to TRBJ2-7; 10 bases are shared with TRBD2. V lost 5 bases to trimming and J lost 7 bases; unmatched junction nucleotides: 8. Germline V gene sequence: CDR1 PRHDT, CDR2 FYEKMQ (reference sequence). CDR3 length: 14 residues. The DNA for the CDR3 is TGTGCCAGCAGCGAAAAAGGGACTAGCGATGAGCAGTACTTC. This translates into CASSEKGTSDEQYF.

J is TRBJ2-5 and V is TRBV9, with 8 bases matching TRBD2. The J call is uncertain, as TRBJ2-7 better fits the DNA end. Germline CDR1 is SGDLS and CDR2 is YYNGEE. This CDR3 is 15 amino acids long. The CDR3 reads CASSVDPGGGYEQYF. CDR3 DNA: TGTGCCAGCAGCGTCGATCCCGGGGGGGGCTACGAGCAGTACTTC.

The CDR3 sequence: CSVEGPAGGAGGELFF. The CDR3 DNA reads as TGCAGCGTTGAAGGCCCAGCGGGGGGGGCAGGCGGGGAGCTGTTTTTT. The chain employs TRBV29-1 and TRBJ2-2, with 10 bases matching TRBD2. Germline-derived CDR1 and CDR2 are SQVTM and ANQGSEA. V shed 1 base and J 7 bases; nucleotides not matched to a gene: 9. The CDR3 contains 16 residues.

The chain carries TRBV15 and TRBJ1-2; no reliable D call. Trimming shortened V by 3 bases and J by 4 bases, and 12 bases separated the two germline ends. This CDR3 region has 14 residues. Germline V gene sequence: CDR1 LNHNV, CDR2 YYDKDF (reference sequence). The CDR3 nucleotides are TGTGCCACCAGCAGTCCCGCTCAGGCCTATGGCTACACCTTC. Translated: CATSSPAQAYGYTF.

The V call is TRBV6-5, the J call TRBJ2-2; 8 bases line up with TRBD2. This CDR3 comprises 14 residues. CDR1 is MNHEY and CDR2 is SVGAGI in the germline V gene. V gave up 6 bases and J gave up 6 bases; unmatched junction bases: 6. CDR3 coding DNA: TGTGCCAGCAGAGCCGGACTAGCCGCCGGGGAGCTGTTTTTT. It encodes CASRAGLAAGELFF.

This clone came up once. The J gene is TRBJ2-2, the V gene TRBV5-1; 9 bases line up with TRBD2. Germline CDR1 and CDR2: SGHRS and YFSETQ. V lost 5 bases to trimming and J lost 6 bases; unmatched junction nucleotides: 5. CDR3 size: 14 residues. The DNA for the CDR3 is TGCGCCAGCAGGGGTAGCGGGAGTTCCGGGGAGCTGTTTTTT. Its protein product is CASRGSGSSGELFF.

This chain uses TRBV5-4 with TRBJ1-1; D is undetermined. CDR1 is SGHNT, CDR2 YYREEE, per germline (reference sequence). V lost 3 bases and J 1 base, leaving 13 bases between the germline ends. CDR3 size: 15 residues. CDR3 sequence reads: CASSSAGAGNTEAFF. The CDR3 DNA reads TGTGCCAGCAGCTCGGCGGGTGCGGGGAACACTGAAGCTTTCTTT.